Given below is one T cell receptor (beta chain) in context. The sample is drawn from a study of technical replicates of blood from a few donors. Data came from immunoSEQ multiplex PCR; TCRdb stores just in-frame clones and leaves some out. The sample lists tens of thousands of clones, roughly 93% occurring once. Per the germline V gene, CDR1 is SGHRS and CDR2 is YFSETQ. The V end was cut by 1 base, the J end by 0 bases, with 13 bases between. CDR3 length: 17 amino acids. The sequencing input was T cells isolated from PBMCs. This chain connects TRBV5-1 to TRBJ2-2; tentative D call: TRBD1 (5 bases). The clonotype comes from a human donor in good health. The chain's CDR3 is CASSLWGPSSNTGELFF. CDR3 DNA: TGCGCCAGCAGCTTGTGGGGCCCCAGTTCGAACACCGGGGAGCTGTTTTTT.